This T cell receptor (beta chain) is drawn from a study of T cell changes during pregnancy in multiple sclerosis (dated by TCRdb to 2018 to 2020). With regard to the full study: The study examined how the T cell repertoire changed over the course of pregnancy in women with multiple sclerosis.

The method behind the library was the immunoSEQ multiplex PCR assay. This immuneACCESS table, as held by TCRdb, lists in-frame sequences with V and J called but not all clones. Of the missing ones, under half trace to an unresolved V gene in checked studies; the others have no known cause. Present in this sample are about 18,000 clones, more than 75% of which were seen just once. 1.3% of the sample is taken by the ten largest. Measured from the cysteine to the phenylalanine, the CDR3 is 16 residues long. Kept here is only the CDR3 DNA, which spans 48 bases and is read in frame from base 1. CDR1 and CDR2, per the germline V gene, are MGHRA and YSYEKL. V lost 3 bases and J lost 2 bases; the stretch between them is 14 bases long. This clone came up a few times. This receptor's antigen is unknown. Per-base qualities were not stored, and no clone one base away is much larger.

This receptor was identified in a female donor in good health, enrolled as a control in a pregnancy study. The sequencing here drew on CD4+ T cells from peripheral blood mononuclear cells, taken in the first trimester of pregnancy. The chain is made from TRBV4-1 and TRBJ2-1; the D region possibly corresponds to TRBD1 (6 bases align). The sequence in DNA is TGCGCCAGCAGCCATGACGAGGCAGGGGCCTACAATGAGCAGTTCTTC. Its product reads: CASSHDEAGAYNEQFF.